This TCR beta chain originates from a study of OX40 agonist ivuxolimab in advanced cancers. The overall study: Hepatocellular carcinoma, melanoma, renal cell or head and neck cancer affected the dose-escalation patients. Three patients responded partially, comprising one with hepatocellular carcinoma and two with cutaneous melanoma.

Study-wide points: The average count of expanded clones was higher among CD8+ T cells than among CD4+. Expanded peripheral T cell antigen specificity was not determined.

The table came from immunoSEQ multiplex PCR; TCRdb's copy has only in-frame clones and leaves some out. The table has 20,000 to 25,000 clones, over 65% seen once. Details on this clone: Its antigen is still unknown.

Trimming removed 3 bases from V and 6 bases from J; junction bases left unmatched: 4. The germline V gene encodes CDR1 PRHDT and CDR2 FYEKMQ (reference sequence). This CDR3 has 15 residues. J is TRBJ2-1 and V is TRBV13, with 11 bases fitting TRBD2. The sequence derives from an adult with an advanced solid tumor such as melanoma, head and neck, liver or kidney cancer. The material was CD4+ or CD8+ T cells sorted from blood, obtained in a trial of the OX40 agonist ivuxolimab. The CDR3, as DNA: TGTGCCAGCAGCTTCGGTAGCGGGAGGGTCAATGAGCAGTTCTTC. Its translation is CASSFGSGRVNEQFF. The full variable domain, with the rest looked up from reference TRBV13 and TRBJ2-1, is AAGVIQSPRHLIKEKRETATLKCYPIPRHDTVYWYQQGPGQDPQFLISFYEKMQSDKGSIPDRFSAQQFSDYHSELNMSSLELGDSALYFCASSFGSGRVNEQFFGPGTRLTVL.